Listed here are 6 T cell receptor beta chains from one sample, sequenced in a study of cytomegalovirus exposure and HLA in healthy donors. PCR amplification relied on 60 Vbeta primers (plus 13 Jbeta primers). Sequencing used immunoSEQ multiplex PCR; TCRdb keeps in-frame clones, though not all of them. This table has about 150,000 clones, over 80% appearing once. Sequenced material: PBMCs. These receptors were taken from a woman aged 18-29 years in good health and CMV-seronegative.

The rearrangement links TRBV10-2 to TRBJ2-7, with a weak D call TRBD2 (6 bases). The CDR3 consists of 14 residues. Germline-derived CDR1 and CDR2 are WSHSY and SAAADI. V shed 0 bases and J shed 4 bases, with 10 bases lying between them. The CDR3 bases are TGCGCCAGCAGTGAGTCCGGGGGACGGTACGAGCAGTACTTC. Its translation is CASSESGGRYEQYF.

The V gene is TRBV10-1, the J gene TRBJ2-7; D perhaps matches TRBD1 (5 bases). Germline values: CDR1 WNHNN, CDR2 SYGVQD (reference sequence). The germline V and J ends were trimmed by 6 bases and 5 bases, with 17 bases remaining between them. CDR3 length: 14 residues. In DNA, the CDR3 is TGCGCCAGCAGCCCGGACATTTTGAGTAACGAGCAGTACTTC. Its protein product is CASSPDILSNEQYF.

The rearrangement joins TRBV28 to TRBJ2-2; D is perhaps TRBD2 (5 bases). V lost 5 bases to trimming and J lost 7 bases, with 17 bases between them. The CDR3 runs 15 residues. Germline values: CDR1 MDHEN, CDR2 SYDVKM. DNA of the CDR3: TGTGCCAGCAGTCCCACGCCGGGGATCGGCGGGGAGCTGTTTTTT. Translated: CASSPTPGIGGELFF.

J is TRBJ1-5 and V is TRBV28, with D possibly TRBD1 on 6 matching bases. The CDR3 length is 13 residues. Trimming left V 8 bases short and J 7 bases short, with 15 bases between. CDR1 and CDR2 (germline): MDHEN, SYDVKM. This CDR3 reads CASGGQGGQPQHF. CDR3 coding DNA: TGTGCCAGCGGGGGGCAGGGAGGGCAGCCCCAGCATTTT.

The chain is built from TRBV9 and TRBJ1-4; D ambiguous. Germline-derived CDR1 and CDR2 are SGDLS and YYNGEE. CDR3 length: 16 residues. V was shortened by 3 bases and J by 7 bases, with 19 bases between the two germline ends. The CDR3 protein is CASSADAYSYFEKLFF. For the CDR3, the DNA is TGTGCCAGCAGCGCCGACGCGTACAGCTATTTTGAAAAACTGTTTTTT.

The V and J genes are TRBV7-2 and TRBJ2-5, with a possible D match to TRBD2 (6 bases). V lost 2 bases and J lost 1, with 14 bases in between. The length of the CDR3 is 16 residues. Germline CDR1 SGHTA, CDR2 FQGNSA. In DNA, the CDR3 is TGTGCCAGCAGCTTAAACCGGGGCGGGGCCCAAGAGACCCAGTACTTC. Translated, it gives CASSLNRGGAQETQYF.